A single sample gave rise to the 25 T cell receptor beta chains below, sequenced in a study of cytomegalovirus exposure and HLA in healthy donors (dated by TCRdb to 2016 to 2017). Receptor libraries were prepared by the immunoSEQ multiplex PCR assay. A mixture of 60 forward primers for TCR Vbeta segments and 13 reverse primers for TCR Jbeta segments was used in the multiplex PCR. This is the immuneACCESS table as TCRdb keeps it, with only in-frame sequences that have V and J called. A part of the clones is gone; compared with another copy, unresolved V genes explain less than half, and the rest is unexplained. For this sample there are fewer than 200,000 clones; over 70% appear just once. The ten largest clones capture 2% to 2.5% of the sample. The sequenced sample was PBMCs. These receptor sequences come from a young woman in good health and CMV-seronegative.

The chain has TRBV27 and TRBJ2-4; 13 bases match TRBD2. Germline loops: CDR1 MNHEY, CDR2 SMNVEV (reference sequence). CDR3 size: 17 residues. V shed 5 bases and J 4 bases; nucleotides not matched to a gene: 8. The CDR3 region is CASSNRTSGSTKNIQYF. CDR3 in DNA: TGTGCCAGCAGTAATCGGACTAGCGGGAGCACGAAAAACATTCAGTACTTC.

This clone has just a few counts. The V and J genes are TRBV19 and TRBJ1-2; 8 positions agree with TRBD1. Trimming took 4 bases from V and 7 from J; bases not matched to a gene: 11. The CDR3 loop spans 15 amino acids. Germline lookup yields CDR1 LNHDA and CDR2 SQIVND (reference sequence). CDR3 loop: CASSTKAGTGSGYTF. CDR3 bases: TGTGCCAGTAGTACGAAAGCCGGGACAGGATCTGGCTACACCTTC.

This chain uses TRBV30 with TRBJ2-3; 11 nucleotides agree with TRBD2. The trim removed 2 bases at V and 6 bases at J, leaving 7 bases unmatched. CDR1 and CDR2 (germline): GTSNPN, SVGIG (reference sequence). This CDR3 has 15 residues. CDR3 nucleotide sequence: TGTGCCTGGAGTCCTTTAGCGGGAGGGCCTGATACGCAGTATTTT. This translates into CAWSPLAGGPDTQYF.

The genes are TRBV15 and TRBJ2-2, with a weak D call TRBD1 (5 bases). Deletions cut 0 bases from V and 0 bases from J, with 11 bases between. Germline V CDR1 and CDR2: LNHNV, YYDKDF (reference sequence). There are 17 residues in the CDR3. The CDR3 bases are TGTGCCACCAGCAGAGACCCCACAGGCGCGAACACCGGGGAGCTGTTTTTT. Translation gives CATSRDPTGANTGELFF.

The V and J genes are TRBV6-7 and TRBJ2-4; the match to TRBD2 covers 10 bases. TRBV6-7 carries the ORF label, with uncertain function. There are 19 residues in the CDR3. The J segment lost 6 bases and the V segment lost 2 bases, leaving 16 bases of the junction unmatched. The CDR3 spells CASSYPNFASGSLGNIQYF. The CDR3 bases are TGTGCCAGCAGTTACCCGAATTTCGCTAGCGGGAGTCTTGGAAACATTCAGTACTTC.

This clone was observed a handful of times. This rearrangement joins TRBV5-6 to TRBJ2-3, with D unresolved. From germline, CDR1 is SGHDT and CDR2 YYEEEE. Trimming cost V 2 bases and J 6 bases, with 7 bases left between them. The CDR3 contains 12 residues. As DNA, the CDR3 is TGTGCCAGCAGCTTTCGGTCGGATACGCAGTATTTT. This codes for CASSFRSDTQYF.

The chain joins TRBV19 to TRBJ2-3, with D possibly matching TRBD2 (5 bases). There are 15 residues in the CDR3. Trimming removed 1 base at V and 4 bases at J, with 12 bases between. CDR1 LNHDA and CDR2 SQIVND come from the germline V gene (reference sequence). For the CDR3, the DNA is TGTGCCAGTAGTATAGTAGAGGGCAGAGCAGATACGCAGTATTTT. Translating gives CASSIVEGRADTQYF.

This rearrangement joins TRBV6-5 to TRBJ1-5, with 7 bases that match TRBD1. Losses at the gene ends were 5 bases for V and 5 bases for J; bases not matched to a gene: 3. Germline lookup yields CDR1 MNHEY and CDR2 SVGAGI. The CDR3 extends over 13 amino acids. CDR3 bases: TGTGCCAGCAGTACCGACAGGGATCAGCCCCAGCATTTT. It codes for CASSTDRDQPQHF.

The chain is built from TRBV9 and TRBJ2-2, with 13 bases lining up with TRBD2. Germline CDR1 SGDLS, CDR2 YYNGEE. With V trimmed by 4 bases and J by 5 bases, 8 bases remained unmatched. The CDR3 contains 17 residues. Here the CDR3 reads CASSPTTSGGRTGELFF. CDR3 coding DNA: TGTGCCAGCAGCCCCACGACTAGCGGGGGGCGGACCGGGGAGCTGTTTTTT.

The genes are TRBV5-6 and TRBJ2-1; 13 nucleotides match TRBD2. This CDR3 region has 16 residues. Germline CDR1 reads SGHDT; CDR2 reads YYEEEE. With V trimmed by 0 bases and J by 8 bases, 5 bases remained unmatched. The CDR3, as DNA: TGTGCCAGCAGCTTGGAGGGACTAGCGGGGTTCGATGAGCAGTTCTTC. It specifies CASSLEGLAGFDEQFF.

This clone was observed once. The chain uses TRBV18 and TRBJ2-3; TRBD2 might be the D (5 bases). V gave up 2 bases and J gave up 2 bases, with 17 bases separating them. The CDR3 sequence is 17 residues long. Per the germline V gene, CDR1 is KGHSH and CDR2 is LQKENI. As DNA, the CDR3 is TGTGCCAGCTCACCAGTCGTAACACGGGGTCTCACAGATACGCAGTATTTT. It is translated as CASSPVVTRGLTDTQYF.

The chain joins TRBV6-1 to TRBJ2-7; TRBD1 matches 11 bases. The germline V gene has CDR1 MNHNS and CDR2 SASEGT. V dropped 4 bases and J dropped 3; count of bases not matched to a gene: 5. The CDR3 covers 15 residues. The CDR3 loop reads CASSAEGTGGYEQYF. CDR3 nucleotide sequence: TGTGCCAGCAGTGCCGAAGGGACAGGGGGCTACGAGCAGTACTTC.

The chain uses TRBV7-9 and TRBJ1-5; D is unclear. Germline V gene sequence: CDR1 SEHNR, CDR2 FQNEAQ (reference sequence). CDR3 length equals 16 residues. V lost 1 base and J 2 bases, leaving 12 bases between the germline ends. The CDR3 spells CASSLVTPLGNQPQHF. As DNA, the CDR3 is TGTGCCAGCAGCTTAGTGACCCCGCTAGGCAATCAGCCCCAGCATTTT.

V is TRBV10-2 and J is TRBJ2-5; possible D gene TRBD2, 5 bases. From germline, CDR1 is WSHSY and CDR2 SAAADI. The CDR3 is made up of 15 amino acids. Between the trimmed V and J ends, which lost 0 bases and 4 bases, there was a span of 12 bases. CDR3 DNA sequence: TGCGCCAGCAGTGAGTCGAGCCAAGGAGGAGAGACCCAGTACTTC. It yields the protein CASSESSQGGETQYF.

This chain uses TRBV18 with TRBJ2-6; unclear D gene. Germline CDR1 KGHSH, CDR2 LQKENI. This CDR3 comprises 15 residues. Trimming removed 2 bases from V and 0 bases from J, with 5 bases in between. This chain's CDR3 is CASSPGGSGANVLTF. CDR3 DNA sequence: TGTGCCAGCTCACCAGGCGGCTCTGGGGCCAACGTCCTGACTTTC.

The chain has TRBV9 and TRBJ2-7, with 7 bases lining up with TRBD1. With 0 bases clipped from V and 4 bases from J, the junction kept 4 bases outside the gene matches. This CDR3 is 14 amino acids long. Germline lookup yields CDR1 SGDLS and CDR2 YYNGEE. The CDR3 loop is CASSVATGAYEQYF. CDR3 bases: TGTGCCAGCAGCGTAGCTACAGGGGCTTACGAGCAGTACTTC.

The CDR3 loop reads CASSDTGTGSYEQYF. Here the CDR3 DNA reads TGTGCCAGCAGTGACACCGGGACAGGCTCCTACGAGCAGTACTTC. V is TRBV25-1 and J is TRBJ2-5; 8 nucleotides agree with TRBD1. The J call may be incorrect, as the DNA end agrees better with TRBJ2-7. Germline CDR1 and CDR2: MGHDK and SYGVNS. The CDR3 sequence is 15 residues long.

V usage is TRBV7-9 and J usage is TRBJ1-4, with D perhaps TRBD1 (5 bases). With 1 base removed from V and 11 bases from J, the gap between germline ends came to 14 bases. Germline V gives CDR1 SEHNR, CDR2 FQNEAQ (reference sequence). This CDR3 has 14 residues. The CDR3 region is CASSLGRGVGKLFF. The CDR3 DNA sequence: TGTGCCAGCAGCTTAGGGAGGGGAGTGGGGAAACTGTTTTTT. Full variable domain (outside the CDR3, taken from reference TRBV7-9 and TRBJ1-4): DTGVSQNPRHKITKRGQNVTFRCDPISEHNRLYWYRQTLGQGPEFLTYFQNEAQLEKSRLLSDRFSAERPKGSFSTLEIQRTEQGDSAMYLCASSLGRGVGKLFFGSGTQLSVL.

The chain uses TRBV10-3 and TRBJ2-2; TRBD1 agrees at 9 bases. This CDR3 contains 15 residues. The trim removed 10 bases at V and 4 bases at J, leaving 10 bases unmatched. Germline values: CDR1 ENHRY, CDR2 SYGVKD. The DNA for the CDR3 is TGTGCCACCGCCCGGGGACAGGGCGGCACCGGGGAGCTGTTTTTT. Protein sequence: CATARGQGGTGELFF.

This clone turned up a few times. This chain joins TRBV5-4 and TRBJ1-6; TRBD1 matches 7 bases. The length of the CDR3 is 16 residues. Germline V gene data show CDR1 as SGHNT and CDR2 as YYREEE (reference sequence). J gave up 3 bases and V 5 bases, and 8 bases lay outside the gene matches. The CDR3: CASRARTGVYNSPLHF. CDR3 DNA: TGTGCCAGCAGAGCCAGAACAGGGGTCTATAATTCACCCCTCCACTTT.

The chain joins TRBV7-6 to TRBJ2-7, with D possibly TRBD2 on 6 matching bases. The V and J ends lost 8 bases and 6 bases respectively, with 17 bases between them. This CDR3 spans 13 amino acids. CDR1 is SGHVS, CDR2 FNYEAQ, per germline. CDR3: CASSLGGFGEQYF. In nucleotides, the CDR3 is TGTGCCAGCTCACTCGGAGGGTTCGGCGAGCAGTACTTC.

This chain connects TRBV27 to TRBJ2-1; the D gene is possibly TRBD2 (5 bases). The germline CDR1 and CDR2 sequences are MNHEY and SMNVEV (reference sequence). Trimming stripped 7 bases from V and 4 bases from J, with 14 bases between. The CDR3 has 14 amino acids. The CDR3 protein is CASKEDPQYNEQFF. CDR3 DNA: TGTGCCAGCAAGGAGGATCCTCAGTACAATGAGCAGTTCTTC.

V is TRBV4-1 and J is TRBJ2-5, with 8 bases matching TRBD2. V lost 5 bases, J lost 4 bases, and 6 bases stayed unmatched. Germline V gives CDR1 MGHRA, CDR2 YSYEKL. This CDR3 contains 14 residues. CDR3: CASSAGRAGETQYF. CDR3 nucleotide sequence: TGCGCCAGCAGCGCCGGGAGGGCTGGAGAGACCCAGTACTTC.

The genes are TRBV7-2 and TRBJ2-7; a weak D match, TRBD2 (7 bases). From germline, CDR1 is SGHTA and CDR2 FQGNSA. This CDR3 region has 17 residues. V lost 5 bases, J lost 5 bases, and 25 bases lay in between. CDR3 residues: CASSLPLKGEGFHEQYF. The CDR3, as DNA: TGTGCCAGCAGCCTCCCCCTCAAGGGGGAGGGGTTCCACGAGCAGTACTTC.

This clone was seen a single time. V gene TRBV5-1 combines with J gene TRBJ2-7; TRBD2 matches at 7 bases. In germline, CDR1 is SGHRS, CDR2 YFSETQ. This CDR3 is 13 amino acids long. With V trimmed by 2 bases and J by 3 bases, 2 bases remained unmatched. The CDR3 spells CASSLTSVYEQYF. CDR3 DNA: TGCGCCAGCAGCTTAACTAGCGTCTACGAGCAGTACTTC.